Each of the 6 T cell receptor beta chains below was sequenced from the same sample in a study of T cell repertoires in cytomegalovirus infection. TCRdb redid the calling of the reads with MiXCR, one entry per CDR3 protein. This sample carries under 200,000 distinct CDR3 sequences, approximately 9.7% of them seen once, and the ten largest clones take approximately 4.6%. The sequenced sample was PBMCs. The receptors shown here come from a human donor in good health (CMV status not recorded). Some clones in this sample may be carry-over from other donors' samples.

This clonotype was counted many times. This sequence joins TRBV6-1 and TRBJ2-6, with 10 bases matching TRBD1. The CDR3 has 18 residues. Germline V CDR1 and CDR2: MNHNS, SASEGT. V shed 5 bases, J shed 4 bases, and the junction held 11 bases outside the gene matches. The DNA for the CDR3 is TGTGCCAGCAGTTGGACCGGGACAGGGGTTACCGGGGCCAACGTCCTGACTTTC. This codes for CASSWTGTGVTGANVLTF.

In this sample, this clonotype turned up many times. The CDR3 here is CASSLALGGYTF. CDR3 sequence (DNA): TGTGCCAGCAGTTTGGCCCTCGGGGGCTACACCTTC. The V call is TRBV28, the J call TRBJ1-2; D not certain. The V end lost 3 bases, the J end lost 8 bases, and 10 bases lay between the germline ends. This CDR3 contains 12 residues. The germline V gene has CDR1 MDHEN and CDR2 SYDVKM.

This clonotype has at least ten counts. The V and J genes are TRBV2 and TRBJ2-2, with D uncertain. Germline V lookup: CDR1 SNHLY, CDR2 FYNNEI. The V end lost 6 bases, the J end lost 4 bases, and 12 bases lay between the germline ends. The CDR3 runs 14 residues. CDR3 amino acids: CASRDAPSTGELFF. The DNA for the CDR3 is TGTGCCAGCAGGGACGCGCCGAGCACCGGGGAGCTGTTTTTT.

The chain recombines TRBV6-8 with TRBJ1-1; D call uncertain. CDR3 length equals 12 residues. Germline CDR1 and CDR2: MNHGY and SAAAGT. V shed 6 bases and J shed 3 bases, with 8 bases lying between them. DNA of the CDR3: TGTGCCAGCAGCCCGGGGTACACTGAAGCTTTCTTT. Encoded protein: CASSPGYTEAFF.

This clonotype was counted between two and nine times. The V gene is TRBV28, the J gene TRBJ1-1; D not resolved. With 2 bases removed from V and 5 bases from J, the gap between germline ends came to 12 bases. This CDR3 region has 14 residues. Germline loops: CDR1 MDHEN, CDR2 SYDVKM. The CDR3: CASSLTRWATEAFF. CDR3 in DNA: TGTGCCAGCAGTTTAACGAGGTGGGCTACTGAAGCTTTCTTT.

This clonotype was counted many times. The rearrangement uses TRBV7-2 and TRBJ1-5; 10 bases agree with TRBD1. Germline loops: CDR1 SGHTA, CDR2 FQGNSA. This CDR3 is 15 amino acids long. J was trimmed by 5 bases and V by 2 bases; bases with no gene match: 3. CDR3 residues: CASSLRTGGDQPQHF. The DNA for the CDR3 is TGTGCCAGCAGCTTAAGGACAGGGGGGGATCAGCCCCAGCATTTT.